The following is a T cell receptor beta chain sequence with its context. Its antigen is not known. TCRdb's copy holds only in-frame clones and misses some; the assay was immunoSEQ multiplex PCR. Of more than 150,000 clones in the sample, about 68% were seen once. The record originates from a study of shared clonotypes between healthy human individuals. Whole-study findings and limits: Non-shared clonotypes displayed generation probabilities falling below those of clonotypes present in all four donors. At large depth, rarefaction still showed sorted-subset sequencing to be incomplete. The study found roughly 5% of naive CD4 clonotypes shared across four donors.

V trimming: 6 bases; J trimming: 0 bases; junction bases outside the gene matches: 6. The CDR3 sequence is 17 residues long. The germline gives CDR1 SNHLY, CDR2 FYNNEI. Only Caucasian adults living in Nashville, Tennessee made up the donor group. The V gene is TRBV2, the J gene TRBJ2-6; 9 bases are a match to TRBD1. Sample: memory CD4+ T cells sorted from blood. Subset in this sample: CD45RA-negative fraction. This receptor was taken from a man aged 30 to 39 in good health. The CDR3 sequence is CASRPGTGISGANVLTF. The CDR3, as DNA: TGTGCCAGCAGACCCGGGACAGGGATCTCTGGGGCCAACGTCCTGACTTTC.